These 14 T cell receptor beta chains came from one sample sequenced in a study of tumor-infiltrating lymphocytes in primary liver carcinoma. A constant-region primer served to make TCR beta cDNA from about 500 ng total RNA. Slightly modified ARM-PCR, run as three nested multiplex PCR rounds, produced the TCR beta libraries. Primers for the first two PCR rounds were TRBV1-TRBV30 forward primers and a C-beta reverse primer (approximately 10 cycles per round). Using its own MiXCR run on the multiplex PCR reads, TCRdb lists one record per CDR3 protein. The sample comprises about 100,000 distinct CDR3 sequences, approximately 71% of which are singletons, and about 9.2% rests with the top ten. From unsorted bulk tissue weighing roughly 18-30 mg, DNA and RNA were co-extracted. Sequenced material: liver tumor tissue from sampling region 5. Subset specified: tumor region T5, tumor centre. These receptor sequences come from an older woman with primary liver carcinoma and hepatitis B virus infection.

The chain couples TRBV11-2 to TRBJ2-7, with D tentatively TRBD2 (5 bases). The CDR3 contains 15 residues. V was clipped by 10 bases and J by 3 bases, with 22 bases between them. Germline assignment: CDR1 SGHAT and CDR2 FQNNGV. The CDR3 here is CANGSPSGGRYEQYF. In DNA form, the CDR3 reads TGTGCCAACGGCTCTCCGAGTGGAGGCCGCTACGAGCAGTACTTC.

The chain links TRBV12-3 or TRBV12-4 to TRBJ2-5; tentatively, D is TRBD2 (5 bases). With 2 bases removed from V and 9 bases from J, the gap between germline ends came to 7 bases. The CDR3 has 11 amino acids. The CDR3 region is CASSLTEAQYF. The CDR3 DNA reads as TGTGCCAGCAGTTTAACGGAGGCCCAGTACTTC.

The chain joins TRBV4-1 to TRBJ2-2, with TRBD2 as a possible D gene (7 bases). The V and J ends lost 1 base and 7 bases respectively, with 13 bases between them. CDR1 and CDR2 from the germline V gene are MGHRA and YSYEKL. The CDR3 has 15 amino acids. The CDR3 DNA sequence: TGCGCCAGCAGCCAAGTGGGGGGGCCGGGCGGGGAGCTGTTTTTT. As protein: CASSQVGGPGGELFF.

Concerning this clonotype: Its ends do not fully match the called genes, so a read error is possible. The CDR3 is CSVEISLGTGEQFF. As DNA, the CDR3 is TGCAGTGTTGAAATTTCCCTAGGCACCGGGGAGCAGTTCTTC. This chain connects TRBV29-1 to TRBJ2-1; D remains ambiguous. The CDR3 spans 14 residues. Germline lookup yields CDR1 SQVTM and CDR2 ANQGSEA.

About this clonotype: The conserved final phenylalanine or tryptophan is absent from the CDR3, which likely points to a read error. This chain joins TRBV6-2 or TRBV6-3 and TRBJ2-1; 10 nucleotides match TRBD2. Germline CDR1 reads MNHEY; CDR2 reads SVGEGT. This CDR3 is built from 15 residues. The CDR3 region is CASSRSSGRRNEQFL. CDR3 coding DNA: TGTGCCAGCAGTCGCTCTAGCGGGAGAAGGAATGAACAGTTCTTG.

The chain couples TRBV28 to TRBJ2-7; D may match TRBD1 or TRBD2 (6 bases each). This CDR3 contains 13 residues. CDR1 is MDHEN, CDR2 SYDVKM, per germline. Trimming pared 5 bases from V and 2 bases from J, leaving 10 bases between. The DNA for the CDR3 is TGTGCCAGCAGTAGAGGGGGGACCTACGAGCAGTACTTC. This codes for CASSRGGTYEQYF. Using reference TRBV28 and TRBJ2-7 for the parts outside the CDR3, the full variable domain is DVKVTQSSRYLVKRTGEKVFLECVQDMDHENMFWYRQDPGLGLRLIYFSYDVKMKEKGDIPEGYSVSREKKERFSLILESASTNQTSMYLCASSRGGTYEQYFGPGTRLTVT.

Regarding this clonotype: A much more abundant neighbour one base away suggests this may be a read error. V is TRBV4-1 and J is TRBJ2-3; no reliable D call. CDR3 length equals 15 residues. V lost 4 bases, J lost 2 bases, and 13 bases lay in between. Germline V CDR1 and CDR2: MGHRA, YSYEKL. The CDR3 protein is CASSPLHSATDTQYF. The CDR3 bases are TGCGCCAGCAGCCCCTTACACTCCGCCACAGATACGCAGTATTTT.

Concerning this clonotype itself: The final CDR3 position lacks the conserved phenylalanine or tryptophan, pointing to a likely read error. Because the CDR3's place on the DNA is in doubt, the DNA is left out and the CDR3 is given as listed by TCRdb. The genes are TRBV11-3 and TRBJ2-3. In germline, CDR1 is SGHNT, CDR2 YENEEA. The CDR3 totals 15 residues, both ends included. CDR3 region: CASCLDRHTTDTLYL.

Notes on this clonotype: Being one base from a much bigger clone, this may be a read error. The CDR3 DNA sequence: TGTGCCAACAGCTCGACTAGCCAAGTTAGCACAGATACGCAGTATTTT. This codes for CANSSTSQVSTDTQYF. The chain couples TRBV5-8 to TRBJ2-3, with TRBD2 identical over 7 bases. Germline V lookup: CDR1 SGHTS, CDR2 YDEGEE. This CDR3 is built from 16 residues.

Notes on this clonotype: A junction end diverges from the germline sequence, so it may reflect a read error. V and J are TRBV7-8 and TRBJ2-3; 7 bases are a match to TRBD2. The CDR3 is 16 residues long. Germline V CDR1 and CDR2: SGHVS, FQNEAQ. The CDR3 DNA reads as TGTGCCGGCAGCCCCCGTTGGGGAGGGGGCACAGATACGCAGTATTTT. It encodes CAGSPRWGGGTDTQYF.

The chain carries TRBV4-2 and TRBJ2-2, with D unresolved. Germline V gene lookup returns CDR1 LGHNA and CDR2 YNFKEQ. CDR3 size: 16 residues. The V end lost 4 bases, the J end lost 9 bases, and 21 bases lay between the germline ends. CDR3 sequence (DNA): TGTGCCAGCAGCCGCCAGGTCCGCGCGAACACAAGGGAGCTGTTTTTT. The encoded protein is CASSRQVRANTRELFF.

The rearrangement links TRBV6-6 to TRBJ1-5; 8 nucleotides agree with TRBD1. The CDR3 contains 15 residues. Germline assignment: CDR1 MNHNY and CDR2 SVGAGI (reference sequence). The trim removed 6 bases at V and 11 bases at J, leaving 15 bases unmatched. This chain's CDR3 is CASRGQGLSNQSQHF. DNA of the CDR3: TGTGCCAGCAGAGGACAGGGTCTAAGCAACCAATCCCAGCATTTT.

With regard to this clonotype: The junction departs from germline at one end; a sequencing error may be responsible. The rearrangement joins TRBV10-3 to TRBJ2-1; 7 positions match TRBD1. The CDR3 is made up of 13 amino acids. Per germline, CDR1 ENHRY and CDR2 SYGVKD. Here the CDR3 DNA reads TGTGCTATCAGTACCCGACAGGGAAATGACCAGTTCTTC. Encoded protein: CAISTRQGNDQFF.

V and J are TRBV6-6 and TRBJ2-6; possibly TRBD1 for D (5 bases). The CDR3 runs 15 residues. Germline CDR1 and CDR2: MNHNY and SVGAGI (reference sequence). Trimming left V 5 bases short and J 4 bases short, with 12 bases between. DNA for the CDR3: TGTGCCAGCAGTATGCAGGGTGTAGGGGCCAACGTCCTGACTTTC. Residues: CASSMQGVGANVLTF.